This T cell receptor (beta chain) is drawn from a study of OX40 agonist ivuxolimab in advanced cancers. On the study more broadly: The study gave patients intravenous ivuxolimab at 0.01 to 10 mg/kg every 2 weeks. It was permissible to have had prior anti-PD-1, anti-PD-L1 or anti-CTLA-4 therapy, and over 35% had some. There were three patients with partial responses, one having hepatocellular carcinoma and two cutaneous melanoma. General study points: There was clonal expansion of CD4+ and CD8+ blood T cells by week 6 at 0.1 to 3.0 mg/kg.

Measured with immunoSEQ multiplex PCR; TCRdb has only the in-frame clones, and not every one. The sample contains fewer than 25,000 clones, around 82% of which appear only once. Looked up from germline, CDR1 is SEHNR and CDR2 is FQNEAQ (reference sequence). The CDR3 is made up of 12 amino acids. V was trimmed by 5 bases and J by 5 bases, leaving 10 bases between them. As concerns this clone: Its antigen is not identified.

The origin of this receptor is an adult with an advanced solid tumor such as melanoma, head and neck, liver or kidney cancer. The chain links TRBV7-9 to TRBJ2-7; D is unresolved. The source material was CD4+ or CD8+ T cells sorted from blood, sampled in a trial of the OX40 agonist ivuxolimab. CDR3 amino acids: CASSPPHDEQYF. As DNA, the CDR3 is TGTGCCAGCAGCCCCCCCCATGACGAGCAGTACTTC.